This T cell receptor (beta chain) was documented in a study of blood T cell repertoires in COVID-19. Cohort 3 recovery required two negative PCRs, clearance, or symptom resolution. How the authors handled the data: Cell counts per sample came from amplifying reference gene primers. The repertoire was sequenced with immunoSEQ multiplex PCR; TCRdb's copy has only in-frame clones and lacks some. V and J calls and clone size are those listed in that table; D and trimming were worked out from the DNA. The table lists 230,000 or so clones, around 81% of them singletons, with around 3.5% in the top ten. Germline V lookup: CDR1 KGHDR, CDR2 SFDVKD. V was pared by 5 bases and J by 4 bases, with 9 bases of the junction left unmatched. The CDR3 has 15 amino acids.

The specimen was PBMCs or T cells enriched from blood (not recorded which). The J gene is TRBJ1-2, the V gene TRBV24-1; 7 positions agree with TRBD1. The receptor was isolated from a man aged 50-60 years who had recovered from COVID-19. CDR3 in amino acids: CATSGTDRVSYGYTF. In nucleotides, the CDR3 is TGTGCCACCAGTGGTACCGACAGGGTTAGCTATGGCTACACCTTC.